Below, 16 T cell receptor beta chains from the same sample are listed, as sequenced in a study of blood T cell repertoires in COVID-19 (dated by TCRdb to the early 2020s). Library generation was performed with the immunoSEQ multiplex PCR assay. Held by TCRdb, this immuneACCESS table contains in-frame sequences only and omits some clones. Under half of the omission traces to an unresolved V gene where checked; the cause of the rest is unknown. Here the sample has some 65,000 clones; about 93% occur a single time. The ten largest clones add up to 2.5% to 3% of the sample. The sequencing input was peripheral blood. The receptors stem from a man between 65 and 85 years old with active COVID-19.

The rearrangement links TRBV19 to TRBJ2-5; 10 bases line up with TRBD2. Germline V gene lookup returns CDR1 LNHDA and CDR2 SQIVND (reference sequence). V lost 3 bases to trimming and J lost 4 bases; unmatched junction nucleotides: 8. This CDR3 contains 16 residues. CDR3 amino acids: CASSIYSGGLGETQYF. CDR3 nucleotides: TGTGCCAGTAGTATTTATAGCGGGGGGTTGGGAGAGACCCAGTACTTC.

V is TRBV11-3 and J is TRBJ2-5; possible D gene TRBD1, 7 bases. Trimming cost V 3 bases and J 5 bases, with 16 bases left between them. Germline-derived CDR1 and CDR2 are SGHNT and YENEEA. This CDR3 comprises 15 residues. This chain's CDR3 is CASSFPGGGGETQYF. The CDR3 bases are TGTGCCAGCAGCTTCCCCGGAGGGGGCGGCGAGACCCAGTACTTC.

The gene calls are TRBV28 and TRBJ2-5; 7 bases match TRBD2. The CDR3 consists of 15 residues. Germline V gene lookup returns CDR1 MDHEN and CDR2 SYDVKM. Trimming took 10 bases from V and 3 from J; bases not matched to a gene: 14. The CDR3 is CATQLSGLGKETQYF. CDR3 in DNA: TGTGCCACCCAACTCTCCGGACTAGGAAAAGAGACCCAGTACTTC.

This rearrangement joins TRBV6-2 or TRBV6-3 to TRBJ1-1, with no clear D. V was clipped by 0 bases and J by 1 base, with 12 bases between them. This CDR3 region has 16 residues. Per germline, CDR1 MNHEY and CDR2 SVGEGT. As DNA, the CDR3 is TGTGCCAGCAGTTACTCGATTCCGGGAACGAACACTGAAGCTTTCTTT. Translated: CASSYSIPGTNTEAFF.

The chain recombines TRBV4-2 with TRBJ2-5; the D gene is possibly TRBD1 (6 bases). CDR3 length: 15 amino acids. Germline CDR1 is LGHNA and CDR2 is YNFKEQ. V was trimmed by 0 bases and J by 5 bases, leaving 13 bases between them. The CDR3 loop reads CASSQDPGAGETQYF. The CDR3 nucleotides read TGTGCCAGCAGCCAAGATCCAGGGGCTGGGGAGACCCAGTACTTC.

The gene calls are TRBV2 and TRBJ2-2; D call uncertain. The CDR3 consists of 14 residues. Trimming stripped 2 bases from V and 4 bases from J, with 8 bases between. Looked up from germline, CDR1 is SNHLY and CDR2 is FYNNEI. CDR3 amino acids: CASSESRVTGELFF. For the CDR3, the DNA is TGTGCCAGCAGTGAATCACGGGTCACCGGGGAGCTGTTTTTT.

The rearrangement uses TRBV6-1 and TRBJ2-3; TRBD2 agrees at 8 bases. The ends lost 3 bases at V and 6 bases at J; junction bases unmatched: 5. CDR1 MNHNS and CDR2 SASEGT come from the germline V gene. CDR3 length equals 14 residues. The CDR3 bases are TGTGCCAGCAGTGACCGGGGGGGCGGGGATACGCAGTATTTT. This gives the protein CASSDRGGGDTQYF.

The V gene is TRBV6-6, the J gene TRBJ2-7; D remains ambiguous. The CDR3 spans 11 residues. V lost 11 bases and J lost 0, with 8 bases in between. Germline CDR1 reads MNHNY; CDR2 reads SVGAGI (reference sequence). The chain's CDR3 is CASSPSYEQYF. The CDR3 region has the DNA TGTGCCTCTTCTCCCTCCTACGAGCAGTACTTC.

The chain couples TRBV12-3 or TRBV12-4 to TRBJ1-6; D call uncertain. The length of the CDR3 is 12 residues. The V end was cut by 6 bases, the J end by 7 bases, with 7 bases between. CDR3 in amino acids: CASRVANSPLHF. CDR3 in DNA: TGTGCCAGCAGGGTCGCGAATTCACCCCTCCACTTT.

This chain uses TRBV19 with TRBJ1-2; TRBD1 matches at 10 bases. Germline trimming cut 5 bases from V and 8 bases from J; bases unmatched to any gene: 11. Per germline, CDR1 LNHDA and CDR2 SQIVND (reference sequence). The CDR3 loop spans 15 amino acids. The CDR3: CASSFFTGTGDGYTF. The CDR3 coding sequence is TGTGCCAGTAGTTTTTTCACCGGGACAGGGGACGGCTACACCTTC.

The V and J genes are TRBV6-2 or TRBV6-3 and TRBJ2-2, with 8 bases fitting TRBD1. The CDR3 length is 17 residues. The germline V gene encodes CDR1 MNHEY and CDR2 SVGEGT. The V gene end was trimmed by 5 bases and the J gene end by 7 bases; junction bases not matched to a gene: 15. The CDR3 here is CASSPPSGGESGGELFF. The CDR3 coding sequence is TGTGCCAGCAGTCCCCCTTCAGGGGGCGAGTCGGGCGGGGAGCTGTTTTTT.

The chain is built from TRBV6-5 and TRBJ2-1; 10 nucleotides align to TRBD1. Germline loops: CDR1 MNHEY, CDR2 SVGAGI. Trimming at V came to 2 bases and at J to 4 bases, leaving 5 bases not matched to a gene. CDR3 length equals 16 residues. CDR3 residues: CASSYNDRGLYNEQFF. In nucleotides, the CDR3 is TGTGCCAGCAGTTACAACGACAGGGGGCTATACAATGAGCAGTTCTTC.

This chain connects TRBV5-6 to TRBJ2-7, with D tentatively TRBD1 (6 bases). The V gene lost 1 base and the J gene lost 1 base, with 12 bases spanning the gap. The CDR3 consists of 15 residues. CDR1 and CDR2 (germline): SGHDT, YYEEEE. This CDR3 is CASSLPQGPSYEQYF. The CDR3 nucleotides read TGTGCCAGCAGCTTGCCACAGGGTCCATCCTACGAGCAGTACTTC.

The chain uses TRBV6-4 and TRBJ2-3; possibly TRBD1 for D (5 bases). The CDR3 consists of 15 residues. Trimming removed 3 bases at V and 0 bases at J, with 10 bases between. Germline V gene lookup returns CDR1 MRHNA and CDR2 SNTAGT. Here the CDR3 DNA reads TGTGCCAGCAGTGAAGGGGCGGAGAGCACAGATACGCAGTATTTT. Protein sequence: CASSEGAESTDTQYF.

The V gene is TRBV7-9, the J gene TRBJ2-5; TRBD2 matches 7 bases. The germline V gene has CDR1 SEHNR and CDR2 FQNEAQ (reference sequence). The CDR3 extends over 13 amino acids. V lost 3 bases, J lost 4 bases, and 2 bases stayed unmatched. The CDR3 sequence: CASSFGGGETQYF. Written as DNA, the CDR3 is TGTGCCAGCAGCTTCGGCGGGGGAGAGACCCAGTACTTC.

The chain combines TRBV3-1 (or the pseudogene TRBV3-2) with TRBJ1-6, with 12 nucleotides matching TRBD1. Germline V CDR1 and CDR2: LGHDT, YNNKEL (reference sequence). J was trimmed by 11 bases and V by 3 bases; bases with no gene match: 5. There are 15 residues in the CDR3. The CDR3 protein is CASSQSGQGATPLHF. The CDR3 coding sequence is TGTGCCAGCAGCCAGTCGGGACAGGGGGCTACACCCCTCCACTTT.